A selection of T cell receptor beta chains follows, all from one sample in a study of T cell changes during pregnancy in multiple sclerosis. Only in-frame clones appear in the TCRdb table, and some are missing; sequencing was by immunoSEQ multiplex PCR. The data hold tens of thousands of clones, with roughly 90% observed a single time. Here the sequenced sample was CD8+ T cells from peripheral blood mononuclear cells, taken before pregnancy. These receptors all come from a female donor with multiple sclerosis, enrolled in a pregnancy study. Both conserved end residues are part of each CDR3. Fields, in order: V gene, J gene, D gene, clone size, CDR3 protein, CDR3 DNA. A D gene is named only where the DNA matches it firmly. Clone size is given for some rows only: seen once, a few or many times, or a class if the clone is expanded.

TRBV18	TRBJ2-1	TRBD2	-	CASSADRTSEDNEQFF	TGTGCCAGCTCGGCCGATCGGACTAGCGAAGACAATGAGCAGTTCTTC
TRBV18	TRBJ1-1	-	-	CASSAITLRNTEAFF	TGTGCCAGCTCAGCCATTACCCTTAGGAACACTGAAGCTTTCTTT
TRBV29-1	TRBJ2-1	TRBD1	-	CSAGGTPTNEQFF	TGCAGCGCAGGGGGTACGCCGACCAATGAGCAGTTCTTC
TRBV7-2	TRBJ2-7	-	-	CASIPGGTYEQYF	TGTGCCAGCATCCCCGGGGGAACCTACGAGCAGTACTTC
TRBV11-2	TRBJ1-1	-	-	CASSGTTNTEAFF	TGTGCCAGCAGTGGGACAACGAACACTGAAGCTTTCTTT
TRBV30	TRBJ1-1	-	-	CAWSVDREAFF	TGTGCCTGGAGTGTAGACAGGGAAGCTTTCTTT
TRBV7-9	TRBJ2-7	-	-	CASSSTTGEGWQYF	TGTGCCAGCAGCTCTACGACAGGGGAGGGCTGGCAGTACTTC
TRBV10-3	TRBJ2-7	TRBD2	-	CAISSSGGGFEQYF	TGTGCCATCAGTAGCAGCGGGGGGGGTTTCGAGCAGTACTTC
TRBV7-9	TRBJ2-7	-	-	CASSSTESYEQYF	TGTGCCAGCAGCTCGACTGAATCCTACGAGCAGTACTTC
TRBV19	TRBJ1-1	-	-	CASTEGNTEAFF	TGTGCCAGTACTGAGGGCAACACTGAAGCTTTCTTT
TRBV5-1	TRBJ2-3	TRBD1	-	CASSLPRQGLTDTQYF	TGCGCCAGCAGCTTGCCTCGACAGGGTCTAACAGATACGCAGTATTTT
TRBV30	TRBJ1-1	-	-	CAWSVGGGTEAFF	TGTGCCTGGAGTGTTGGCGGGGGCACTGAAGCTTTCTTT
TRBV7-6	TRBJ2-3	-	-	CASATGGRGADTQYF	TGTGCCAGCGCGACCGGGGGAAGGGGTGCAGATACGCAGTATTTT
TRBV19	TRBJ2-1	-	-	CASSISSGGFGYNEQFF	TGTGCCAGTAGTATCAGCTCGGGGGGCTTTGGTTACAATGAGCAGTTCTTC
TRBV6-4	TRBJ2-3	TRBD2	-	CASGTGTSATDTQYF	TGTGCCAGCGGGACCGGGACTAGCGCCACAGATACGCAGTATTTT
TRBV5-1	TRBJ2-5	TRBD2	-	CASSFWTSDQETQYF	TGCGCCAGCAGCTTCTGGACTAGCGACCAAGAGACCCAGTACTTC
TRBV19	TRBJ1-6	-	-	CASSMWGSSNSPLHF	TGTGCCAGTAGTATGTGGGGCAGCTCAAATTCACCCCTCCACTTT
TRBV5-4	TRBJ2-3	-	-	CASRRRGALTDTQYF	TGTGCCAGCAGACGCCGGGGGGCCCTCACAGATACGCAGTATTTT
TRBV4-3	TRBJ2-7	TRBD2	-	CASSQEDTGRNEQYF	TGCGCCAGCAGCCAAGAGGACACCGGGAGGAACGAGCAGTACTTC
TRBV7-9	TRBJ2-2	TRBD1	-	CASSSRQGASGELFF	TGTGCCAGCAGCAGTCGACAGGGGGCGAGCGGGGAGCTGTTTTTT
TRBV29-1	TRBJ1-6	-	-	CSVGDGNSPLHF	TGCAGCGTTGGAGACGGTAATTCACCCCTCCACTTT
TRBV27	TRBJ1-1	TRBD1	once	CASSFGQGGTEAFF	TGTGCCAGCAGTTTCGGACAGGGGGGGACTGAAGCTTTCTTT
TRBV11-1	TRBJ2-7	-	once	CASSLGTAPYEQYF	TGTGCCAGCAGCCTTGGGACTGCCCCCTACGAGCAGTACTTC
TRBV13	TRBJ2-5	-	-	CASSAAPPQETQYF	TGTGCCAGCAGTGCGGCACCCCCCCAAGAGACCCAGTACTTC
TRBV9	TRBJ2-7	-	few	CASSGAGTLASYEQYF	TGTGCCAGCAGCGGAGCCGGGACTCTCGCCTCCTACGAGCAGTACTTC